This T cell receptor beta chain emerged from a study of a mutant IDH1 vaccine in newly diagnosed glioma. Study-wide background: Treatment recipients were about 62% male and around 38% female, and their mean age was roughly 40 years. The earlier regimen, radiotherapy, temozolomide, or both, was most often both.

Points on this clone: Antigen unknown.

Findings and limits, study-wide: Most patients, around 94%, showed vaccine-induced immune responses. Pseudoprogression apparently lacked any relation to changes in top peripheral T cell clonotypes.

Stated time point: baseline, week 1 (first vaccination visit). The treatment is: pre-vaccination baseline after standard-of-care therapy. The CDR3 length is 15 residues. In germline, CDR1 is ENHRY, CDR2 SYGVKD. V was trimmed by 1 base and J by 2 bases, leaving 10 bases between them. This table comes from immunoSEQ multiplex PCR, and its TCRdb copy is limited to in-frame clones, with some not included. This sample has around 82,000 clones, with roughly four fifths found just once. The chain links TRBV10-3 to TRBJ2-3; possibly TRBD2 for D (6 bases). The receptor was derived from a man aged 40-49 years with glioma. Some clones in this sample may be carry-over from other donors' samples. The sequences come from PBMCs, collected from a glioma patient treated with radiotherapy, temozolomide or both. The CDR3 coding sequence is TGTGCCATCAGTGAGTGGGGGGTTTCCACAGATACGCAGTATTTT. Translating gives CAISEWGVSTDTQYF.